A single sample gave rise to the 25 T cell receptor beta chains below, sequenced in a study of shared clonotypes between healthy human individuals. Here immunoSEQ multiplex PCR was the method, and the copy in TCRdb shows in-frame clones only, minus some. The sample carries some 2.1 million clones, 95% recorded once. Sequenced: naive CD4+ T cells sorted from blood. Subset: CD45RA+ positively selected. The source of these receptors is a man aged 18 to 30 in good health.

V usage is TRBV5-4 and J usage is TRBJ2-5, with D tentatively TRBD1 (8 bases). Trimming shortened V by 3 bases and J by 4 bases, and 22 bases separated the two germline ends. Per the germline V gene, CDR1 is SGHNT and CDR2 is YYREEE (reference sequence). CDR3 size: 17 residues. The CDR3 loop reads CASSSSLDRGGRETQYF. The CDR3 nucleotides read TGTGCCAGCAGCTCTTCCCTCGACAGGGGAGGGAGAGAGACCCAGTACTTC.

The chain uses TRBV19 and TRBJ1-6; TRBD1 matches at 9 bases. The germline V gene has CDR1 LNHDA and CDR2 SQIVND (reference sequence). The CDR3 is 14 residues long. The V segment lost 5 bases and the J segment 8 bases; nucleotides outside the gene matches: 4. The CDR3 is CASSGTGLYSPLHF. The DNA for the CDR3 is TGTGCCAGTAGTGGGACAGGGCTTTATTCACCCCTCCACTTT.

The chain links TRBV10-3 to TRBJ1-2; no reliable D call. The V end lost 4 bases, the J end lost 5 bases, and 14 bases lay between the germline ends. The germline gives CDR1 ENHRY, CDR2 SYGVKD. This CDR3 comprises 14 residues. The CDR3 DNA reads TGTGCCATCAGTGGGGGAGGAAAGTATTATGGCTACACCTTC. This codes for CAISGGGKYYGYTF.

This clone was seen once. This chain connects TRBV5-1 to TRBJ2-1; D gene ambiguous. This CDR3 comprises 14 residues. Germline V lookup: CDR1 SGHRS, CDR2 YFSETQ. The germline V and J ends were trimmed by 1 base and 4 bases, with 9 bases remaining between them. CDR3 protein: CASSLMQSYNEQFF. CDR3 nucleotides: TGCGCCAGCAGCTTGATGCAGTCTTACAATGAGCAGTTCTTC.

Comment on this clone: Possible read error: a much larger clone is one base away. The chain uses TRBV2 and TRBJ1-1, with D hard to call. The germline V and J ends were trimmed by 4 bases and 1 base, with 10 bases remaining between them. This CDR3 contains 14 residues. Germline loops: CDR1 SNHLY, CDR2 FYNNEI. The CDR3 reads CASSVGWGNTEAFF. DNA of the CDR3: TGTGCCAGCAGTGTGGGCTGGGGGAACACTGAAGCTTTCTTT.

The V gene is TRBV2, the J gene TRBJ1-1; no clear D. In germline, CDR1 is SNHLY, CDR2 FYNNEI. This CDR3 has 13 amino acids. Trimming took off 4 bases at V and 6 bases at J, with 12 bases between the two ends. The chain's CDR3 is CASSGWSESEAFF. CDR3 sequence (DNA): TGTGCCAGCAGTGGGTGGTCTGAGTCTGAAGCTTTCTTT.

This rearrangement joins TRBV7-3 to TRBJ2-3; D is unclear. This CDR3 has 13 amino acids. Germline V gives CDR1 SGHTA, CDR2 FQGTGA. Between the trimmed V and J ends, which lost 0 bases and 6 bases, there was a span of 7 bases. In nucleotides, the CDR3 is TGTGCCAGCAGCTTAACACCCGCGGATACGCAGTATTTT. This translates into CASSLTPADTQYF.

For this clone: Mismatch with germline at one junction end may stem from a read error. The chain has TRBV27 and TRBJ1-3; D is perhaps TRBD1 (6 bases). The CDR3 is made up of 12 amino acids. Germline loops: CDR1 MNHEY, CDR2 SMNVEV (reference sequence). The CDR3 region has the DNA TGTGCCAGCAGTTTGGGGGGGGGCCCGACGGATTTT. It encodes CASSLGGGPTDF.

This chain joins TRBV5-4 and TRBJ2-2; 7 nucleotides match TRBD2. V was pared by 0 bases and J by 6 bases, with 8 bases of the junction left unmatched. Per germline, CDR1 SGHNT and CDR2 YYREEE (reference sequence). The CDR3 extends over 16 amino acids. The CDR3 spells CASSLGGRLEAGELFF. The CDR3 DNA reads as TGTGCCAGCAGCTTGGGCGGGAGACTTGAGGCCGGGGAGCTGTTTTTT.

The chain couples TRBV6-1 to TRBJ1-6; TRBD1 is a possible D gene (5 bases). Deletions cut 7 bases from V and 7 bases from J, with 14 bases between. The CDR3 has 14 amino acids. The germline V gene has CDR1 MNHNS and CDR2 SASEGT. This chain's CDR3 is CASIVRDGNSPLHF. The CDR3 DNA follows: TGTGCCAGCATAGTCAGGGACGGCAATTCACCCCTCCACTTT.

The gene calls are TRBV30 and TRBJ2-7; D not resolved. Trimming left V 2 bases short and J 3 bases short, with 5 bases between. This CDR3 has 11 amino acids. Germline CDR1 is GTSNPN and CDR2 is SVGIG (reference sequence). DNA of the CDR3: TGTGCCTGGAGTTCACACTACGAGCAGTACTTC. It translates to CAWSSHYEQYF.

V is TRBV29-1 and J is TRBJ2-3, with TRBD1 matching 12 bases. From germline, CDR1 is SQVTM and CDR2 ANQGSEA. This CDR3 is 16 amino acids long. V was pared by 6 bases and J by 3 bases, with 10 bases of the junction left unmatched. The CDR3: CSVYNPGQGATDTQYF. Written as DNA, the CDR3 is TGCAGCGTGTACAACCCGGGACAGGGGGCAACAGATACGCAGTATTTT.

The rearrangement uses TRBV28 and TRBJ1-1; the match to TRBD1 covers 8 bases. V was clipped by 3 bases and J by 5 bases; unmatched bases: 5. Germline assignment: CDR1 MDHEN and CDR2 SYDVKM. The CDR3 spans 14 residues. This chain's CDR3 is CASSFSQGATEAFF. As DNA, the CDR3 is TGTGCCAGCAGTTTCTCTCAGGGGGCGACTGAAGCTTTCTTT.

Many counts were recorded for this clone. The chain employs TRBV11-3 and TRBJ1-2, with D tentatively TRBD1 (5 bases). Per germline, CDR1 SGHNT and CDR2 YENEEA. This CDR3 is 15 amino acids long. V lost 5 bases, J lost 6 bases, and 19 bases lay in between. As DNA, the CDR3 is TGTGCCAGCAGCGGCCGGCCCAGGGCCGTCCATGGCTACACCTTC. This sequence encodes CASSGRPRAVHGYTF.

The chain recombines TRBV4-1 with TRBJ2-7; perhaps TRBD1 as D (5 bases). Germline V gives CDR1 MGHRA, CDR2 YSYEKL. This CDR3 comprises 16 residues. Between the trimmed V and J ends, which lost 0 bases and 7 bases, there was a span of 19 bases. The CDR3 nucleotides read TGCGCCAGCAGCCAAGATTGGCAGGGTGCCCCCAGGGAGCAGTACTTC. Protein product: CASSQDWQGAPREQYF.

The V and J genes are TRBV18 and TRBJ1-2; perhaps TRBD1 as D (6 bases). Per germline, CDR1 KGHSH and CDR2 LQKENI. The V gene lost 3 bases and the J gene lost 2 bases, with 13 bases spanning the gap. The CDR3 spans 15 residues. CDR3 coding DNA: TGTGCCAGCTCACCCGCCGGGACAAAGAACTATGGCTACACCTTC. This sequence encodes CASSPAGTKNYGYTF.

The V gene is TRBV4-3, the J gene TRBJ2-1; 11 bases agree with TRBD2. The CDR3 is 20 amino acids. The V segment lost 0 bases and the J segment 1 base; nucleotides outside the gene matches: 11. Germline V CDR1 and CDR2: LGHNA, YSLEER. CDR3 DNA sequence: TGCGCCAGCAGCCAAGATTTTTTCCCACTAGCGGGAGCATCCTACAATGAGCAGTTCTTC. Amino acid sequence: CASSQDFFPLAGASYNEQFF.

This sequence joins TRBV11-2 and TRBJ2-2, with 8 bases identical to TRBD2. The CDR3 is made up of 15 amino acids. Germline V gene data show CDR1 as SGHAT and CDR2 as FQNNGV. Germline trimming cut 1 base from V and 6 bases from J; bases unmatched to any gene: 4. CDR3 nucleotides: TGTGCCAGCAGCTTAGCGGGAGGGAGTTCCGGGGAGCTGTTTTTT. Its protein product is CASSLAGGSSGELFF.

The chain links TRBV4-1 to TRBJ2-1, with D possibly being TRBD1 or TRBD2 (7 bases each). Germline V lookup: CDR1 MGHRA, CDR2 YSYEKL. The CDR3 has 15 residues. V was pared by 2 bases and J by 9 bases, with 17 bases between. DNA of the CDR3: TGCGCCAGCAGCCAACCATCAGGGGGGGTAAGTGAGCAGTTCTTC. This encodes CASSQPSGGVSEQFF.

V and J are TRBV6-1 and TRBJ1-5, with TRBD1 matching over 8 bases. The CDR3 consists of 13 residues. The junction had 5 bases not matched to a gene; V was cut back by 6 bases and J by 7 bases. Germline V lookup: CDR1 MNHNS, CDR2 SASEGT. The CDR3 spells CASRGQEGQPQHF. As DNA, the CDR3 is TGTGCCAGCAGGGGACAGGAGGGCCAGCCCCAGCATTTT.

The J gene is TRBJ2-7, the V gene TRBV30, with 8 bases lining up with TRBD1. J gave up 1 base and V 2 bases, and 7 bases lay outside the gene matches. The CDR3 length is 15 residues. The germline V gene has CDR1 GTSNPN and CDR2 SVGIG (reference sequence). The CDR3 coding sequence is TGTGCCTGGAGTCCTGGACAGGGACGTTCCTACGAGCAGTACTTC. Protein product: CAWSPGQGRSYEQYF.

This rearrangement joins TRBV7-9 to TRBJ1-1; D unresolved. V gave up 1 base and J gave up 3 bases, with 12 bases separating them. The CDR3 totals 15 residues. CDR1 is SEHNR, CDR2 FQNEAQ, per germline (reference sequence). CDR3 nucleotides: TGTGCCAGCAGCTTAGAGACCGTTGGGGACACTGAAGCTTTCTTT. Translating it yields CASSLETVGDTEAFF.

The chain is built from TRBV5-1 and TRBJ2-3, with 11 bases lining up with TRBD2. The CDR3 contains 15 residues. Germline CDR1 SGHRS, CDR2 YFSETQ. The V and J ends lost 4 bases and 1 base, in that order; junction bases with no gene match: 2. The CDR3 bases are TGCGCCAGCAGCCAGACTAGCGGGGGCACAGATACGCAGTATTTT. It translates to CASSQTSGGTDTQYF.

This chain connects TRBV18 to TRBJ1-1; D uncertain. The V gene lost 3 bases and the J gene lost 1 base, with 9 bases spanning the gap. Germline V gene data show CDR1 as KGHSH and CDR2 as LQKENI. The CDR3 has 14 residues. The DNA of the CDR3 is TGTGCCAGCTCACCTCAGTACTCGAACACTGAAGCTTTCTTT. Its translation is CASSPQYSNTEAFF.

The rearrangement joins TRBV30 to TRBJ2-4; possibly TRBD1 or TRBD2 for D (5 bases each). This CDR3 comprises 14 residues. Germline V gene data show CDR1 as GTSNPN and CDR2 as SVGIG (reference sequence). V was clipped by 5 bases and J by 5 bases, with 16 bases between them. The CDR3: CAWSLGTDQNIQYF. Here the CDR3 DNA reads TGTGCCTGGTCTCTCGGGACGGACCAAAACATTCAGTACTTC.